This T cell receptor beta chain was identified in a study of T cells in localized non-small cell lung cancer. This clone has more than one count but fewer than ten. There are 15 residues in the CDR3. The V gene's germline CDR1 is MGHDK and CDR2 SYGVNS. V shed 2 bases, J shed 9 bases, and the junction held 5 bases outside the gene matches. The assay was immunoSEQ multiplex PCR, and TCRdb's table has in-frame clones only and misses some. Among several thousand clones listed, under 55% were seen once. This clonotype originated in a man aged 40-75 years with stage III lung adenocarcinoma. The V call is TRBV25-1, the J call TRBJ1-6, with TRBD1 identical over 9 bases. The sequencing used lung tumor tissue, collected before any cancer treatment. The CDR3 region has the DNA TGTGCCAGCAGTGAAAGGGACAGGGATACTTCACCCCTCCACTTT. Protein sequence: CASSERDRDTSPLHF. Full variable domain (rest looked up from reference TRBV25-1 and TRBJ1-6): EADIYQTPRYLVIGTGKKITLECSQTMGHDKMYWYQQDPGMELHLIHYSYGVNSTEKGDLSSESTVSRIRTEHFPLTLESARPSHTSQYLCASSERDRDTSPLHFGNGTRLTVT.